This T cell receptor (beta chain) was found in a study of cytomegalovirus exposure and HLA in healthy donors. Study-level information: The 100 million to 140 million unique TCR beta sequences, from 150 million to 200 million T cells, were found by an earlier analysis.

General study points: Among TCR beta chains of equal frequency, HLA-associated ones were more clonally expanded in a later analysis. Later analysis demonstrated an association between a missense DCLRE1C variant and TCR beta V- and J-gene trimming. Most TCR sequences proved rare, with some public TCRs found in many donors.

On this clone itself: Its antigen is still unknown.

The PCR contained 60 Vbeta and 13 Jbeta primers. The data were produced by immunoSEQ multiplex PCR, yet TCRdb's version contains in-frame clones alone and is incomplete. The sample has more than 60,000 clones; approximately 82% are singletons. CDR1 is SGHRS and CDR2 is YFSETQ in the germline V gene. The CDR3 totals 18 residues. V was clipped by 7 bases and J by 1 base; unmatched bases: 15. The TCR comes from a man aged 70-80 years in good health and CMV-seropositive. V usage is TRBV5-1 and J usage is TRBJ2-5, with 11 bases identical to TRBD2. Specimen: PBMCs. Written as DNA, the CDR3 is TGCGCCAGCTCCGAGGGGGCTGTAGCGGGAGGGAGCCAAGAGACCCAGTACTTC. This sequence encodes CASSEGAVAGGSQETQYF.